This T cell receptor beta chain derives from a study of cytomegalovirus exposure and HLA in healthy donors. Study-wide points: Highly shared sequence variants in one cluster were likely a sequencing artifact.

In the PCR, 60 Vbeta and 13 Jbeta primers were used. The assay was immunoSEQ multiplex PCR, and TCRdb's table has in-frame clones only and misses some. Of around 150,000 clones listed, roughly four fifths are singletons. As to this clone: Its antigen is unidentified.

Germline V CDR1 and CDR2: MDHEN, SYDVKM. The CDR3 is made up of 17 amino acids. V shed 6 bases and J 4 bases; nucleotides not matched to a gene: 10. Sequencing was done on a sample of PBMCs. The chain employs TRBV28 and TRBJ2-7; 15 bases agree with TRBD2. The receptor's source is a woman aged 40 to 50 in good health and CMV-seronegative. The CDR3 reads CASSPSGTSGRRYEQYF. For the CDR3, the DNA is TGTGCCAGCAGCCCATCGGGGACTAGCGGGAGGAGGTACGAGCAGTACTTC. The whole variable domain, filled in from reference TRBV28 and TRBJ2-7, reads DVKVTQSSRYLVKRTGEKVFLECVQDMDHENMFWYRQDPGLGLRLIYFSYDVKMKEKGDIPEGYSVSREKKERFSLILESASTNQTSMYLCASSPSGTSGRRYEQYFGPGTRLTVT.